This T cell receptor beta chain was captured in a study of blood T cells in healthy people across ages. Aged about 6 to 100, donors were systemically healthy Caucasians from Russia. Per-sample yields of isolated PBMCs were at least 6.5 million. A sample-barcoded 5' primer and a J-beta primer mix were used in a second PCR of roughly 7 to 12 cycles. Carrying 12 random nucleotides, a template-switch adaptor labeled each individual cDNA molecule. TCRdb recomputed calls from the 5' RACE reads with MiXCR, one row per CDR3 protein. Of about 830,000 distinct CDR3 sequences listed, 58% are singletons. The V gene lost 5 bases and the J gene lost 13 bases, with 12 bases spanning the gap. Germline CDR1 is SGHTA and CDR2 is FQGNSA. The CDR3 length is 11 residues.

This clonotype originated in a man aged 25 to 45 in good health. The chain recombines TRBV7-2 with TRBJ2-1, with a weak D call TRBD2 (6 bases). Sequencing input: blood. The CDR3 DNA is TGTGCCAGCAGCCCCTCCGCGGGACAGTTCTTC. Its protein product is CASSPSAGQFF.